One sample yielded the 20 T cell receptor beta chains listed below, sequenced in a study of graft-versus-host responses after intestinal transplantation. The repertoire was sequenced with immunoSEQ multiplex PCR; TCRdb's copy has only in-frame clones and lacks some. The repertoire has about 130,000 clones, roughly 91% of them found once; the top ten carry roughly 0.2%. For these TCRs, the target antigens are not known. This sample comprised unstimulated CD4+ T cells sorted from spleen or lymph node cells, obtained before intestinal transplant. Receptor source: a human donor who received an intestinal transplant.

This sequence joins TRBV19 and TRBJ1-4, with D perhaps matching TRBD1 (5 bases). Germline CDR1 LNHDA, CDR2 SQIVND (reference sequence). This CDR3 comprises 17 residues. V lost 3 bases and J 6 bases, leaving 20 bases between the germline ends. CDR3 loop: CASSMMTVRGDHEKLFF. CDR3 in DNA: TGTGCCAGTAGTATGATGACAGTACGTGGGGACCATGAAAAACTGTTTTTT.

The V gene is TRBV6-5, the J gene TRBJ2-7; 11 bases match TRBD1. From germline, CDR1 is MNHEY and CDR2 SVGAGI. Trimming cost V 6 bases and J 10 bases; bases outside gene matches: 5. The CDR3 has 12 residues. CDR3 protein: CASSPRTGGQYF. The DNA of the CDR3 is TGTGCCAGCAGCCCCCGGACAGGGGGCCAGTACTTC.

The chain uses TRBV6-5 and TRBJ2-7; weak D call: TRBD1 (7 bases). CDR3 length equals 15 residues. Germline V lookup: CDR1 MNHEY, CDR2 SVGAGI. V lost 9 bases and J 3 bases, leaving 21 bases between the germline ends. CDR3 in amino acids: CARERGGGADYEQYF. The CDR3 DNA reads TGTGCCAGGGAAAGAGGAGGGGGCGCGGACTACGAGCAGTACTTC.

This clone was counted once. The gene calls are TRBV6-6 and TRBJ1-1; possibly TRBD1 for D (6 bases). This CDR3 is 14 amino acids long. V was trimmed by 6 bases and J by 1 base, leaving 12 bases between them. CDR1 is MNHNY and CDR2 is SVGAGI in the germline V gene (reference sequence). CDR3 in amino acids: CASRSEGGNTEAFF. In DNA form, the CDR3 reads TGTGCCAGCAGGTCAGAGGGGGGGAACACTGAAGCTTTCTTT.

This chain links TRBV27 with TRBJ1-2; 11 bases match TRBD1. CDR1 is MNHEY and CDR2 is SMNVEV in the germline V gene (reference sequence). Trimming removed 0 bases from V and 6 bases from J; junction bases left unmatched: 6. The CDR3 contains 16 residues. In DNA form, the CDR3 reads TGTGCCAGCAGTTTATCGATCGGACAGGGGGCTCATGGCTACACCTTC. Its protein is CASSLSIGQGAHGYTF.

The rearrangement joins TRBV19 to TRBJ2-1; 10 bases are a match to TRBD1. This CDR3 has 13 residues. With 10 bases clipped from V and 3 bases from J, the junction kept 3 bases outside the gene matches. Germline V gene lookup returns CDR1 LNHDA and CDR2 SQIVND (reference sequence). Written as DNA, the CDR3 is TGTGCCATAGGGGACAGGGGCTACAATGAGCAGTTCTTC. Protein: CAIGDRGYNEQFF.

In DNA form, the CDR3 reads TGTGCCAGCACCCGAGCGGGAGAAGGTCGTGAGCAGTTCTTC. Its protein product is CASTRAGEGREQFF. The V and J genes are TRBV6-5 and TRBJ2-1, with 8 bases aligning to TRBD2. With V trimmed by 7 bases and J by 9 bases, 11 bases remained unmatched. Germline V gene lookup returns CDR1 MNHEY and CDR2 SVGAGI. CDR3 length: 14 residues.

The chain couples TRBV5-1 to TRBJ2-1; possibly TRBD1 for D (5 bases). Looked up from germline, CDR1 is SGHRS and CDR2 is YFSETQ. V shed 0 bases and J shed 2 bases, with 9 bases lying between them. CDR3 length equals 15 residues. CDR3 DNA: TGCGCCAGCAGCTTGGCAGGGTGGGCCTACAATGAGCAGTTCTTC. This gives the protein CASSLAGWAYNEQFF.

V and J are TRBV15 and TRBJ2-5, with D maybe TRBD2 (6 bases). Deletions cut 3 bases from V and 4 bases from J, with 12 bases between. The germline gives CDR1 LNHNV, CDR2 YYDKDF (reference sequence). This CDR3 comprises 14 residues. DNA of the CDR3: TGTGCCACCAGCAGGGGTGGGAGGTTAGAGACCCAGTACTTC. Protein: CATSRGGRLETQYF.

CDR3 in DNA: TGTGCCAGCAGCTTAGGGGGGGGCGCGGGAGAGACCCAGTACTTC. This encodes CASSLGGGAGETQYF. The genes are TRBV7-9 and TRBJ2-5; weak D call: TRBD2 (7 bases). Trimming stripped 1 base from V and 4 bases from J, with 13 bases between. The CDR3 runs 15 residues. Germline CDR1 reads SEHNR; CDR2 reads FQNEAQ (reference sequence).

V and J are TRBV2 and TRBJ2-7, with 7 bases fitting TRBD2. The CDR3 extends over 16 amino acids. CDR1 and CDR2 (germline): SNHLY, FYNNEI. The ends lost 3 bases at V and 4 bases at J; junction bases unmatched: 12. The DNA for the CDR3 is TGTGCCAGCAGTGATGCCGTGGGGGGGTCTCGGTACGAGCAGTACTTC. Residues: CASSDAVGGSRYEQYF.

The chain joins TRBV19 to TRBJ1-4, with 12 nucleotides matching TRBD1. This CDR3 has 17 amino acids. Germline V gives CDR1 LNHDA, CDR2 SQIVND (reference sequence). V dropped 5 bases and J dropped 7; count of bases not matched to a gene: 11. CDR3 loop: CASSLPGQGADGEKLFF. The CDR3 DNA follows: TGTGCCAGTAGTCTACCGGGACAGGGGGCGGACGGTGAAAAACTGTTTTTT.

The chain employs TRBV27 and TRBJ2-7; 8 bases are a match to TRBD1. V was clipped by 7 bases and J by 2 bases; unmatched bases: 7. Germline CDR1 is MNHEY and CDR2 is SMNVEV (reference sequence). This CDR3 contains 14 residues. CDR3 amino acids: CASIRQGPPYEQYF. CDR3 nucleotide sequence: TGTGCCAGCATCCGACAGGGGCCCCCCTACGAGCAGTACTTC.

This chain connects TRBV7-6 to TRBJ2-1, with TRBD2 matching 7 bases. V shed 1 base, J shed 12 bases, and the junction held 6 bases outside the gene matches. The length of the CDR3 is 13 residues. CDR1 SGHVS and CDR2 FNYEAQ come from the germline V gene. The CDR3 protein is CASSLGGRDGQFF. The CDR3 coding sequence is TGTGCCAGCAGCTTAGGGGGGAGGGATGGGCAGTTCTTC.

This rearrangement joins TRBV10-3 to TRBJ1-1; maybe TRBD1 (6 bases). CDR3 length: 11 amino acids. V lost 6 bases to trimming and J lost 4 bases, with 6 bases between them. Germline V gene sequence: CDR1 ENHRY, CDR2 SYGVKD. The CDR3 sequence is CAIRQGTEAFF. The CDR3 DNA is TGTGCCATCAGACAGGGCACTGAAGCTTTCTTT.

V usage is TRBV5-1 and J usage is TRBJ2-7, with TRBD1 as a possible D gene (6 bases). In germline, CDR1 is SGHRS, CDR2 YFSETQ. V was trimmed by 0 bases and J by 1 base, leaving 20 bases between them. The CDR3 has 18 amino acids. The CDR3 region is CASSLAILPSDSSYEQYF. In nucleotides, the CDR3 is TGCGCCAGCAGCTTGGCGATTCTACCCTCGGACAGTTCCTACGAGCAGTACTTC.

The rearrangement links TRBV20-1 to TRBJ2-1; the D is unclear. CDR1 and CDR2 (germline): DFQATT, SNEGSKA (reference sequence). The CDR3 runs to 10 residues. Trimming shortened V by 0 bases and J by 10 bases, and 4 bases separated the two germline ends. CDR3 sequence reads: CSARESEQFF. In DNA form, the CDR3 reads TGCAGTGCTAGAGAGAGCGAGCAGTTCTTC.

J is TRBJ2-7 and V is TRBV5-6; 8 positions agree with TRBD1. The junction had 6 bases not matched to a gene; V was cut back by 0 bases and J by 4 bases. CDR1 and CDR2 from the germline V gene are SGHDT and YYEEEE. The CDR3 has 15 residues. As DNA, the CDR3 is TGTGCCAGCAGCTTGGAGCCGAGACAGGGGTACGAGCAGTACTTC. Translating gives CASSLEPRQGYEQYF.

This clone was seen once. The CDR3 bases are TGCGCCAGCAGCTTGACAGGGACTGGAAACACCATATATTTT. Translated: CASSLTGTGNTIYF. The chain is built from TRBV5-1 and TRBJ1-3; D might be TRBD1 (6 bases). The V end lost 1 base, the J end lost 2 bases, and 7 bases lay between the germline ends. This CDR3 region has 14 residues. CDR1 is SGHRS and CDR2 is YFSETQ in the germline V gene.

The rearrangement joins TRBV5-1 to TRBJ2-1, with 14 bases identical to TRBD2. The CDR3 contains 22 residues. J was trimmed by 6 bases and V by 4 bases; bases with no gene match: 24. Germline CDR1 is SGHRS and CDR2 is YFSETQ. Here the CDR3 DNA reads TGCGCCAGCAGCCGATCCCCATCCACCCCAGGGACTAGCGGGAGACTGGGCAATGAGCAGTTCTTC. It translates to CASSRSPSTPGTSGRLGNEQFF.